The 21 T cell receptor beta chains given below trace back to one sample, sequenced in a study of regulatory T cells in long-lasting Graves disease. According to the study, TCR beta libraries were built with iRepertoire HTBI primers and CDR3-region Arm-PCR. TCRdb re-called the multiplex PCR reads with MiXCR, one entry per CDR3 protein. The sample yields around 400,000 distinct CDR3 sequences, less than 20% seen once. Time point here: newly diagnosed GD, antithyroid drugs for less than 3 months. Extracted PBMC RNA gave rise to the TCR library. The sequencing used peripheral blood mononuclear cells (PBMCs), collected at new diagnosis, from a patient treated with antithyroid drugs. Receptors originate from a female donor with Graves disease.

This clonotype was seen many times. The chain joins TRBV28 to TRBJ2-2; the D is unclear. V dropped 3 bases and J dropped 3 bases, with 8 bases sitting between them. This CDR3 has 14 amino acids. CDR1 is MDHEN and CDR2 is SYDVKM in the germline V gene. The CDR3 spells CASSFPYDTGELFF. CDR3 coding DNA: TGTGCCAGCAGTTTCCCCTACGACACCGGGGAGCTGTTTTTT.

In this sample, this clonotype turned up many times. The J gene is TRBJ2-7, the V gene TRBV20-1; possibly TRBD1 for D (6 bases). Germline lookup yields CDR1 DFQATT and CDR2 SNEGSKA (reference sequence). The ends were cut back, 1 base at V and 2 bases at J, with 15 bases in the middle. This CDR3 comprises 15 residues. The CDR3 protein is CSARGGTLPTYEQYF. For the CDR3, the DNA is TGCAGTGCTAGAGGGGGGACACTCCCCACCTACGAGCAGTACTTC.

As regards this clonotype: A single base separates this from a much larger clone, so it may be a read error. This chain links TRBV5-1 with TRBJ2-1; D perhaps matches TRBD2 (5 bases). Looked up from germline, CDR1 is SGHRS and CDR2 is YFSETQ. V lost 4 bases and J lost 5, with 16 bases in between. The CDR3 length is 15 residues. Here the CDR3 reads CASSLWTASHNEQFF. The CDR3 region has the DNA TGCGCCAGCAGCCTCTGGACTGCTTCACACAATGAGCAGTTCTTC.

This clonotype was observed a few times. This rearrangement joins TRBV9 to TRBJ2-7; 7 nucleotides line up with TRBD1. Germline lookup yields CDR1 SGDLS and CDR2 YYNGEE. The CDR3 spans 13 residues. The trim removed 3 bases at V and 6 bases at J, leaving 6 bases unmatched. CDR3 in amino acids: CASSAYRGTEQYF. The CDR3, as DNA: TGTGCCAGCAGCGCCTACAGGGGAACCGAGCAGTACTTC.

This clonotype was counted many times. The CDR3 nucleotides are TGTGCCAGCAGCTCCGTGGGGGCAGATACGCAGTATTTT. Translating it yields CASSSVGADTQYF. This chain uses TRBV11-2 with TRBJ2-3; either TRBD1 or TRBD2 may supply D (5 bases each). Germline V CDR1 and CDR2: SGHAT, FQNNGV. V lost 4 bases and J 4 bases, leaving 9 bases between the germline ends. The CDR3 covers 13 residues.

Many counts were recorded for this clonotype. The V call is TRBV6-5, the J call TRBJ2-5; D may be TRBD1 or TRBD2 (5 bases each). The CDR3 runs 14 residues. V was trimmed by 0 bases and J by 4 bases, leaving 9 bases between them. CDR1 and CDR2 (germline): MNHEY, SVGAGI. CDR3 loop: CASSYSGDGETQYF. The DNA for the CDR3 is TGTGCCAGCAGTTACTCGGGGGACGGAGAGACCCAGTACTTC.

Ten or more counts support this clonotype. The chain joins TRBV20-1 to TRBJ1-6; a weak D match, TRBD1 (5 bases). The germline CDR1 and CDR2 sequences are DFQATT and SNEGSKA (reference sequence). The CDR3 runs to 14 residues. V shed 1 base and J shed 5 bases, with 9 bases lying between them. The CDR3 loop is CSARAQGNNSPLHF. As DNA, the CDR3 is TGCAGTGCTAGAGCCCAGGGCAATAATTCACCCCTCCACTTT.

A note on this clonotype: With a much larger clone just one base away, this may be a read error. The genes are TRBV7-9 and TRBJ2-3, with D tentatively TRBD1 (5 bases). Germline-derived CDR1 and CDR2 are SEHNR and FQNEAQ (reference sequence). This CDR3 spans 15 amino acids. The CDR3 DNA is TGTGCCAGCAGCTTAGTGGAGCAGGGCACAGATACGCGGTATTTT. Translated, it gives CASSLVEQGTDTRYF.

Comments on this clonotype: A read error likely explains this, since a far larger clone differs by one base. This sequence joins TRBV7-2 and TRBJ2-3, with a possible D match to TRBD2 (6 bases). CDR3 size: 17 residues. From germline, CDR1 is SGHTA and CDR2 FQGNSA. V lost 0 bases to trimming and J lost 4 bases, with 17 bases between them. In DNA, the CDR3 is TGTGCCAGCAGCTTAGCCCATCAGGGACTTTTAGCAGATACGCAGTATTTT. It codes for CASSLAHQGLLADTQYF. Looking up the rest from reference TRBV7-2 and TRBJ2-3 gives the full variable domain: GAGVSQSPSNKVTEKGKDVELRCDPISGHTALYWYRQSLGQGLEFLIYFQGNSAPDKSGLPSDRFSAERTGGSVSTLTIQRTQQEDSAVYLCASSLAHQGLLADTQYFGPGTRLTVL.

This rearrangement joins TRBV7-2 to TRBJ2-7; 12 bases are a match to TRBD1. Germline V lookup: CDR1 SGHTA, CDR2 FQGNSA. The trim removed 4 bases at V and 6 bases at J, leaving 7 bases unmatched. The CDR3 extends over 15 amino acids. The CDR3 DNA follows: TGTGCCAGCAGCTGGGGACAGGGGGCTTTCAGCGAGCAGTACTTC. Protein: CASSWGQGAFSEQYF.

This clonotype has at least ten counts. The CDR3 DNA follows: TGTGCCAGCAGTTACGGAGCGGGAGAGTCGGTGTACTTC. Translated: CASSYGAGESVYF. The chain carries TRBV6-5 and TRBJ2-7; 8 bases agree with TRBD2. The CDR3 is made up of 13 amino acids. The germline CDR1 and CDR2 sequences are MNHEY and SVGAGI. Unmatched junction bases numbered 9, after V lost 2 bases and J lost 12 bases.

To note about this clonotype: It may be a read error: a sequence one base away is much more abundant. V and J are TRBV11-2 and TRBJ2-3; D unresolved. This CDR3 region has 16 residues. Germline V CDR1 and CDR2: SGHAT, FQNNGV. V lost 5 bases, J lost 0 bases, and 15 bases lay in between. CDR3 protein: CASSPISGRSTDTQYF. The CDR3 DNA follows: TGTGCCAGCAGCCCAATTTCGGGCCGGAGCACAGATACGCAGTATTTT.

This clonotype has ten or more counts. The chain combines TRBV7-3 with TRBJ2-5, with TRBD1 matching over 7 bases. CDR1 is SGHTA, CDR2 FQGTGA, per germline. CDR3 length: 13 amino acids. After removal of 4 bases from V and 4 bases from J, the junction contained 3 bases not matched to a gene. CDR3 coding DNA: TGTGCCAGCAGCTCGACAGGGTTAGAGACCCAGTACTTC. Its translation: CASSSTGLETQYF.

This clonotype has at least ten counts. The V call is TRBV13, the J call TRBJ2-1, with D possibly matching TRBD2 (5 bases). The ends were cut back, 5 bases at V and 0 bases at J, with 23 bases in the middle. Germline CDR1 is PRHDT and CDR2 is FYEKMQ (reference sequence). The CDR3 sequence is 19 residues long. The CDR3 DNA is TGTGCCAGCAGCGATACAGAGGGCAGACTGAGGATCTCCTACAATGAGCAGTTCTTC. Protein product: CASSDTEGRLRISYNEQFF.

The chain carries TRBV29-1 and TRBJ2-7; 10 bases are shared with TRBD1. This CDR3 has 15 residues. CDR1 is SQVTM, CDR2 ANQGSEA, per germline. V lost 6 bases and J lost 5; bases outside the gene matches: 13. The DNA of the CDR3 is TGCAGCGTCCAAGGTATGGGACAGGGGTTGGACGAGCAGTACTTC. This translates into CSVQGMGQGLDEQYF.

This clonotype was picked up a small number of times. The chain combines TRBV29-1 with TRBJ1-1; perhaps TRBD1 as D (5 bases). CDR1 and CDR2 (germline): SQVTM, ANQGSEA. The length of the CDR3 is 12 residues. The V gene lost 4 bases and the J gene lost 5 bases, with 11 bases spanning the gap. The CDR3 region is CSVGTGVTEAFF. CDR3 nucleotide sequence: TGCAGCGTTGGGACGGGGGTGACTGAAGCTTTCTTT.

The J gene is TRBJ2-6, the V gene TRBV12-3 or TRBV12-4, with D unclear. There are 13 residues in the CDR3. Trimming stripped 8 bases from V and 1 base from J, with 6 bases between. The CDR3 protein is CASGDSGANVLTF. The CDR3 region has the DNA TGTGCCAGCGGGGATTCTGGGGCCAACGTCCTGACTTTC.

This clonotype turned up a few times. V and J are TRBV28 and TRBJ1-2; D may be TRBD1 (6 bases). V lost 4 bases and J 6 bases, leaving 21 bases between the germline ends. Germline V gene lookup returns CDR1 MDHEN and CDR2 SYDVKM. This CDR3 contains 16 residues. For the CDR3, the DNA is TGTGCCAGCAGTTCCCGAGCCGTGGGGGGCCTAGATGGCTACACCTTC. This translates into CASSSRAVGGLDGYTF.

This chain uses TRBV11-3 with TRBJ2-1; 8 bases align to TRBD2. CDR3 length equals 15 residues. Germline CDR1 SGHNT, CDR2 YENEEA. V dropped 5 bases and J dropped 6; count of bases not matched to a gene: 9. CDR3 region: CASSDPGAGGNEQFF. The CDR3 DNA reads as TGTGCCAGCAGCGACCCCGGGGCGGGAGGCAATGAGCAGTTCTTC.

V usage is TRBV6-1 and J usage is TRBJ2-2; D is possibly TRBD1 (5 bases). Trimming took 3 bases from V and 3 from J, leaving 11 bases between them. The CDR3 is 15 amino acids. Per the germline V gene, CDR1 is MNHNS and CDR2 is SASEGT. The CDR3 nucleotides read TGTGCCAGCAGTGACGCAGGGTTTTACACCGGGGAGCTGTTTTTT. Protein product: CASSDAGFYTGELFF.

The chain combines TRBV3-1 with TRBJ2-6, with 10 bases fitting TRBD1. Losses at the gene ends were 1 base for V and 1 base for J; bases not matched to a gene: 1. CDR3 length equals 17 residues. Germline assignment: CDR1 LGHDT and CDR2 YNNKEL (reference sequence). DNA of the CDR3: TGTGCCAGCAGCCAAGGGACAGGGGGTTCTGGGGCCAACGTCCTGACTTTC. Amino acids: CASSQGTGGSGANVLTF.